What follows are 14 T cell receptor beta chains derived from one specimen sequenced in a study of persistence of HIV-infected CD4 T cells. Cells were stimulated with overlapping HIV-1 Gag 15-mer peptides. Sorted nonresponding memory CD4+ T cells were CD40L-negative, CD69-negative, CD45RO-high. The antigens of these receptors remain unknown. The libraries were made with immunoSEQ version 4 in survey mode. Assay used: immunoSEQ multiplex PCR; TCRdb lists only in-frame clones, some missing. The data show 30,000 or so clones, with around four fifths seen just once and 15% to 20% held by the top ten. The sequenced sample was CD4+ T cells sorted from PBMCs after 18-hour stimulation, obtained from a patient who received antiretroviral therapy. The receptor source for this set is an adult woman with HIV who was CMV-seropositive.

The CDR3 loop is CASSLDFGRPTDTQYF. The CDR3 region has the DNA TGTGCCAGCAGCTTAGACTTTGGCAGGCCCACAGATACGCAGTATTTT. The V gene is TRBV7-2, the J gene TRBJ2-3, with D unclear. CDR3 length equals 16 residues. V lost 1 base and J lost 2, with 13 bases in between. CDR1 is SGHTA, CDR2 FQGNSA, per germline.

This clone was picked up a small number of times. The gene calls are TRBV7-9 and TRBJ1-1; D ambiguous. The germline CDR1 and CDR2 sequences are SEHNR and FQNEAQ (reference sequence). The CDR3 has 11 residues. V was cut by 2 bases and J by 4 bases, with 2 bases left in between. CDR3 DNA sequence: TGTGCCAGCAGCTTATTCACTGAAGCTTTCTTT. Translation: CASSLFTEAFF.

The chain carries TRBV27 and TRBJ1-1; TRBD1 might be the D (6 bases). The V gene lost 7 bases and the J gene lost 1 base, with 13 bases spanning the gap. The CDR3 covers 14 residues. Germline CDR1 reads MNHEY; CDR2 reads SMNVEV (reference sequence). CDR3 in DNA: TGTGCCAGCAAAACGGACAGAGAGAACACTGAAGCTTTCTTT. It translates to CASKTDRENTEAFF.

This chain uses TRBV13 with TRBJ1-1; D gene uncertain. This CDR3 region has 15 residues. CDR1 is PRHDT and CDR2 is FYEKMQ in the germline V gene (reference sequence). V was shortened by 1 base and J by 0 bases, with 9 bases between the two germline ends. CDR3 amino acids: CASSLAASVNTEAFF. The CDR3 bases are TGTGCCAGCAGCTTAGCGGCGTCCGTGAACACTGAAGCTTTCTTT.

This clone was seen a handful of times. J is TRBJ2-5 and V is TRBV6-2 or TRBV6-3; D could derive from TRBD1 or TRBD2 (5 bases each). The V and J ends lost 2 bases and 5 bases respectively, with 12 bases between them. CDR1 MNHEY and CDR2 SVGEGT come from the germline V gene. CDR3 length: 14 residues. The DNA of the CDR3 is TGTGCCAGCAGTTACAGGGGTAGAGGGGAGACCCAGTACTTC. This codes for CASSYRGRGETQYF.

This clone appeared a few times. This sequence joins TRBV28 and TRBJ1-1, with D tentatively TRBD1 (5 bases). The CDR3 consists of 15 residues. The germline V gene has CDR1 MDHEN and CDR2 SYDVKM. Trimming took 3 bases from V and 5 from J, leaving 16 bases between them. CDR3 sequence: CASSFPGRVGTEAFF. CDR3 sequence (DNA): TGTGCCAGCAGTTTTCCGGGACGGGTGGGTACTGAAGCTTTCTTT.

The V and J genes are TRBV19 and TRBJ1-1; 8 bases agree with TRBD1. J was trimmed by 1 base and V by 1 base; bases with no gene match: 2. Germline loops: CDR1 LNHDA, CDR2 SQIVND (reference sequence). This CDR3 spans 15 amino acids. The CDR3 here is CASSIGDRQNTEAFF. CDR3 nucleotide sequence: TGTGCCAGTAGTATAGGGGACAGGCAGAACACTGAAGCTTTCTTT.

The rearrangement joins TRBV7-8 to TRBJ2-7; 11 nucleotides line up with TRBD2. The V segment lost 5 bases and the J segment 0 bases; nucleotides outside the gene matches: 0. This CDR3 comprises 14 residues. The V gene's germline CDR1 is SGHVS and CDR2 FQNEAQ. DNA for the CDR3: TGTGCCAGCAGCACTAGCGGGAGCTCCTACGAGCAGTACTTC. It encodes CASSTSGSSYEQYF.

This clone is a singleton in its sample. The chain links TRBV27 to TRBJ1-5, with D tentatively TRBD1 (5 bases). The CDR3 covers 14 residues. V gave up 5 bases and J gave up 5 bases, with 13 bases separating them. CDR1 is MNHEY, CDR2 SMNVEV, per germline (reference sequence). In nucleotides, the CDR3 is TGTGCCAGCAGTCGTAAGGGGCGTGATCAGCCCCAGCATTTT. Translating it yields CASSRKGRDQPQHF.

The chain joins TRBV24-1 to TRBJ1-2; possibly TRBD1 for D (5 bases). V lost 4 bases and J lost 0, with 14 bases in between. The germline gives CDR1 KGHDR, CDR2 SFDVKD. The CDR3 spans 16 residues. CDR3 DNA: TGTGCCACCAGTGACCTGGGAAGACAGACTAACTATGGCTACACCTTC. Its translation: CATSDLGRQTNYGYTF.

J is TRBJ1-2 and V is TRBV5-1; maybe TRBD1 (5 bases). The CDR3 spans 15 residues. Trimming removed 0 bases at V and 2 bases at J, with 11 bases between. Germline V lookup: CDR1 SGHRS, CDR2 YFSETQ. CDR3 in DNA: TGCGCCAGCAGCTTGGCCATGGGGCAGAACTATGGCTACACCTTC. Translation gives CASSLAMGQNYGYTF.

This CDR3 is CASGGGRAGEQYF. The CDR3 region has the DNA TGTGCCAGCGGAGGCGGGAGGGCCGGCGAGCAGTACTTC. The chain has TRBV28 and TRBJ2-7; 9 positions agree with TRBD2. Per the germline V gene, CDR1 is MDHEN and CDR2 is SYDVKM. Germline trimming cut 8 bases from V and 6 bases from J; bases unmatched to any gene: 8. The CDR3 runs to 13 residues.

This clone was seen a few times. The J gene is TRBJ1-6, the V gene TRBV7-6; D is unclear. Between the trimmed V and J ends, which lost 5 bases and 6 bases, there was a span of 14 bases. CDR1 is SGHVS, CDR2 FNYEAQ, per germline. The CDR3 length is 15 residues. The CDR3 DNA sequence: TGTGCCAGCAGCGTCGACACCTCCAGTAATTCACCCCTCCACTTT. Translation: CASSVDTSSNSPLHF.

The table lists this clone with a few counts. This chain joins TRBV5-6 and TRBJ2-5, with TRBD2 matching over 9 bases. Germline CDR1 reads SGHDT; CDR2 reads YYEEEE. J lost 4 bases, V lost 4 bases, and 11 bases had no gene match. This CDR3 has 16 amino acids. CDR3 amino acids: CASSLDSGRVVETQYF. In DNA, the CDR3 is TGTGCCAGCAGCCTAGATAGCGGGAGAGTTGTAGAGACCCAGTACTTC.